These T cell receptor beta chains were read from a single sample in a study of regulatory T cells in long-lasting Graves disease. Using its own MiXCR run on the multiplex PCR reads, TCRdb lists one record per CDR3 protein. The repertoire has a few hundred thousand distinct CDR3 sequences, 20% to 25% of them found once; the top ten carry approximately 60%. Sequenced material: peripheral blood mononuclear cells (PBMCs), taken when the disease was refractory, from a patient treated with antithyroid drugs. Source of these receptors: a female donor with Graves disease. The CDR3 runs from the conserved cysteine through the conserved F or W. The order of the fields is V gene, clone size, D gene, J gene, CDR3 DNA, CDR3 protein. D genes are given only for firm matches. Size is stated for part of the rows, as once, few or many counts, or as a class when the clone is expanded.

V gene: TRBV29-1; clone size: few; D gene: -; J gene: TRBJ2-2; CDR3 DNA: TGCAGCGTTGAAACCCAGGGTTCTTCCGGGGAGCTGTTTTTT; CDR3 protein: CSVETQGSSGELFF
V gene: TRBV20-1; clone size: -; D gene: -; J gene: TRBJ2-5; CDR3 DNA: TGCAGTGCTAGAGATACAACCCAAGAGACCCAGTACTTC; CDR3 protein: CSARDTTQETQYF
V gene: TRBV4-1; clone size: -; D gene: -; J gene: TRBJ1-4; CDR3 DNA: TGCGCCAGCAGCCAAGACCTGAGAGAGGGGAACGGAAAACTGTTTTTT; CDR3 protein: CASSQDLREGNGKLFF
V gene: TRBV28; clone size: many; D gene: -; J gene: TRBJ1-5; CDR3 DNA: TGTGCCAGCAGCACCGGCGAGACCGATCGGTACAATCAGCCCCAGCATTTT; CDR3 protein: CASSTGETDRYNQPQHF
V gene: TRBV3-1; clone size: many; D gene: -; J gene: TRBJ2-6; CDR3 DNA: TGTGCCAGCAGCCAAGAAAACTCTGGGGCCAACGTCCTGACTTTC; CDR3 protein: CASSQENSGANVLTF
V gene: TRBV20-1; clone size: few; D gene: TRBD1; J gene: TRBJ1-2; CDR3 DNA: TGCAGTGCTGGACAGGGGGACTATGGCTACACCTTC; CDR3 protein: CSAGQGDYGYTF
V gene: TRBV27; clone size: -; D gene: TRBD1; J gene: TRBJ2-7; CDR3 DNA: TGTGCCAGCAGCTACCGGACAGGGGGCAACGAGCAGTACTTC; CDR3 protein: CASSYRTGGNEQYF
V gene: TRBV19; clone size: few; D gene: -; J gene: TRBJ2-5; CDR3 DNA: TGTGCCAGCTCAGGGATGTTTGACCAAGAGACCCAGTACTTC; CDR3 protein: CASSGMFDQETQYF
V gene: TRBV7-2; clone size: few; D gene: -; J gene: TRBJ2-1; CDR3 DNA: TGTGCCAGCAGCTTAGACGGGACCTCCTACAATGAGCAGTTCTTC; CDR3 protein: CASSLDGTSYNEQFF
V gene: TRBV11-2; clone size: -; D gene: -; J gene: TRBJ2-1; CDR3 DNA: TGTGCCAGCAGCTTACAGGGGGGCAATGAGCAGTTCTTC; CDR3 protein: CASSLQGGNEQFF
V gene: TRBV4-1; clone size: -; D gene: -; J gene: TRBJ2-4; CDR3 DNA: TGCGCCAGCAGCCAAGGGTGGGGGCCCAAAAACATTCAGTACTTC; CDR3 protein: CASSQGWGPKNIQYF
V gene: TRBV7-2; clone size: many; D gene: -; J gene: TRBJ2-6; CDR3 DNA: TGTGCCAGCAGGGGACTTCTGCTCTCTGGGGCCAACGTCCTGACTTTC; CDR3 protein: CASRGLLLSGANVLTF
V gene: TRBV15; clone size: -; D gene: -; J gene: TRBJ2-5; CDR3 DNA: TGTGCCACCAGCAGGGACAGAACCCAAGAGACCCAGTACTTC; CDR3 protein: CATSRDRTQETQYF
V gene: TRBV18; clone size: -; D gene: -; J gene: TRBJ1-4; CDR3 DNA: TGTGCCAGCTCACCAGACACGGATGAAAAACTGTTTTTT; CDR3 protein: CASSPDTDEKLFF
V gene: TRBV6-1; clone size: -; D gene: -; J gene: TRBJ2-7; CDR3 DNA: TGTGCCGCCAGCACGGGCGGGAATCCCTACGAGCAGTACTTC; CDR3 protein: CAASTGGNPYEQYF
V gene: TRBV7-2; clone size: -; D gene: -; J gene: TRBJ2-5; CDR3 DNA: TGTGCCAGCAGCAGGGATAGGTACCAAGAGACCCAGTACTTC; CDR3 protein: CASSRDRYQETQYF
V gene: TRBV18; clone size: -; D gene: -; J gene: TRBJ2-4; CDR3 DNA: TGTGCCAGCTCACCTCCCACCCGCAACATTCAGTACTTC; CDR3 protein: CASSPPTRNIQYF
V gene: TRBV6-5; clone size: many; D gene: TRBD1; J gene: TRBJ2-7; CDR3 DNA: TGTGCCAGCAGTTACTTGGGGACAGGAGTCTACGAGCAGTACTTC; CDR3 protein: CASSYLGTGVYEQYF
V gene: TRBV19; clone size: -; D gene: -; J gene: TRBJ1-4; CDR3 DNA: TGTGCCAGTAGTATGGGCTCCACCCCGGCGGAAAAACTGTTTTTT; CDR3 protein: CASSMGSTPAEKLFF
V gene: TRBV7-2; clone size: -; D gene: TRBD1; J gene: TRBJ1-5; CDR3 DNA: TGTGCCAGCAGCTTTCTGGGACAGGTGACTCAGCCCCAGCATTTT; CDR3 protein: CASSFLGQVTQPQHF
V gene: TRBV7-2; clone size: many; D gene: -; J gene: TRBJ2-7; CDR3 DNA: TGTGCCAGCAGTTTGGGAGTTGGCGAGCAGTACTTC; CDR3 protein: CASSLGVGEQYF
V gene: TRBV5-5; clone size: few; D gene: TRBD1; J gene: TRBJ1-1; CDR3 DNA: TGTGCCAGCAGCCTTGAACCCGGGACAGCGAACACTGAAGCTTTCTTT; CDR3 protein: CASSLEPGTANTEAFF
V gene: TRBV11-2; clone size: many; D gene: TRBD2; J gene: TRBJ2-5; CDR3 DNA: TGTGCCAGCAGCTTAGATCTAGCGGGAGGGGAGGAGACCCAGTACTTC; CDR3 protein: CASSLDLAGGEETQYF
V gene: TRBV7-9; clone size: few; D gene: -; J gene: TRBJ1-3; CDR3 DNA: TGTGCCAGCAGCTTATTTCCGGGCTCTGGAAACACCATATATTTT; CDR3 protein: CASSLFPGSGNTIYF
V gene: TRBV6-2/TRBV6-3; clone size: few; D gene: -; J gene: TRBJ2-5; CDR3 DNA: TGTGCCAGCAGTTACCTGGGACGGAGTCAAGAGACCCAGTACTTC; CDR3 protein: CASSYLGRSQETQYF
V gene: TRBV10-3; clone size: few; D gene: -; J gene: TRBJ1-6; CDR3 DNA: TGTGCCATCAGCGAGACCGGCAGCCATTCACCCCTCCACTTT; CDR3 protein: CAISETGSHSPLHF
V gene: TRBV3-1; clone size: -; D gene: TRBD1; J gene: TRBJ1-4; CDR3 DNA: TGTGCCAGCAGCCCACCATTAGGGACAGCCGGAGAAAAACTGTTTTTT; CDR3 protein: CASSPPLGTAGEKLFF
V gene: TRBV12-3/TRBV12-4; clone size: -; D gene: TRBD1; J gene: TRBJ2-5; CDR3 DNA: TGTGCCAGCAGTGCCGGGACAGGTCTGGAGACCCAGTACTTC; CDR3 protein: CASSAGTGLETQYF
V gene: TRBV2; clone size: -; D gene: -; J gene: TRBJ2-7; CDR3 DNA: TGTGCCAGCAGTGACTCAGGACAGAGAACTTACGAGCAGTACTTC; CDR3 protein: CASSDSGQRTYEQYF
V gene: TRBV20-1; clone size: few; D gene: TRBD2; J gene: TRBJ2-1; CDR3 DNA: TGCAGTGCTAGAGGGGGGACTAGCTGGGTCAATGAGCAGTTCTTC; CDR3 protein: CSARGGTSWVNEQFF
V gene: TRBV28; clone size: few; D gene: -; J gene: TRBJ2-3; CDR3 DNA: TGTGCCAGCAGTCCTAATTTTGGGCAGGGGTACCCCACAGATACGCAGTATTTT; CDR3 protein: CASSPNFGQGYPTDTQYF
V gene: TRBV19; clone size: few; D gene: TRBD1; J gene: TRBJ1-1; CDR3 DNA: TGTGCCAGTCGGTCCTCAGGACAGGGGACCTTTGAAGCTTTCTTT; CDR3 protein: CASRSSGQGTFEAFF
V gene: TRBV7-2; clone size: many; D gene: -; J gene: TRBJ1-4; CDR3 DNA: TGTGCCAGCAGCATCAGACGTGAGGAAAAACTGTTTTTT; CDR3 protein: CASSIRREEKLFF
V gene: TRBV20-1; clone size: few; D gene: -; J gene: TRBJ2-2; CDR3 DNA: TGCAGTGCTAGGGATAGAGCGGGCGTGAACACCGGGGAGCTGTTTTTT; CDR3 protein: CSARDRAGVNTGELFF
V gene: TRBV3-1; clone size: -; D gene: -; J gene: TRBJ1-2; CDR3 DNA: TGTGCCAGCAGCCAAATGGGGGGGTCCTATGGCTACACCTTC; CDR3 protein: CASSQMGGSYGYTF
V gene: TRBV18; clone size: few; D gene: TRBD2; J gene: TRBJ2-7; CDR3 DNA: TGTGCCAGCTCATTACCGGGACTAGCGGACTACGAGCAGTACTTC; CDR3 protein: CASSLPGLADYEQYF
V gene: TRBV18; clone size: many; D gene: -; J gene: TRBJ2-4; CDR3 DNA: TGTGCCAGCTCACCCGGGGTCAGGGCGAACATTCAGTACTTC; CDR3 protein: CASSPGVRANIQYF
V gene: TRBV20-1; clone size: -; D gene: TRBD1; J gene: TRBJ1-2; CDR3 DNA: TGCAGTGCTAATGCCGGGGACAGGGACTTCTTTGGGGGCTACACCTTC; CDR3 protein: CSANAGDRDFFGGYTF
V gene: TRBV6-2/TRBV6-3; clone size: few; D gene: -; J gene: TRBJ1-4; CDR3 DNA: TGTGCCAGCAGTTATCAGGAGGGACTGTTTTTT; CDR3 protein: CASSYQEGLFF
V gene: TRBV5-4; clone size: -; D gene: -; J gene: TRBJ1-5; CDR3 DNA: TGTGCCAGCAGCCGGGACGGGGGTGGCAATCAGCCCCAGCATTTT; CDR3 protein: CASSRDGGGNQPQHF